This T cell receptor (beta chain) is from a study of blood T cell repertoires in COVID-19. At the level of the study: The United States, Italy and Spain were the sources of the acute and convalescent COVID-19 samples.

The V end lost 4 bases, the J end lost 5 bases, and 6 bases lay between the germline ends. This CDR3 contains 13 residues. CDR1 is LNHDA, CDR2 SQIVND, per germline (reference sequence). How the authors handled the data: Researchers report that nucleated cell counts were estimated from reference gene primer amplification. Here immunoSEQ multiplex PCR was the method, and the copy in TCRdb shows in-frame clones only, minus some. That table gives V, J and clone size, and the DNA gave D and trimming. Of 220,000 or so clones listed, 80% to 85% were seen once; the top ten hold 2.3%. The sequence was obtained from a woman aged 60-75 years with acute or convalescent COVID-19. The chain links TRBV19 to TRBJ1-6, with D unresolved. Input material: peripheral blood. CDR3 sequence (DNA): TGTGCCAGTAGTAGTCGAGATAATTCACCCCTCCACTTT. Its translation is CASSSRDNSPLHF.